The present entry profiles one TCR beta chain with its context. What it recognizes is unknown. This entry belongs to a study of cytomegalovirus exposure and HLA in healthy donors. Use of 60 Vbeta and 13 Jbeta primers characterized the PCR. The protocol was immunoSEQ multiplex PCR, while the TCRdb copy is restricted to in-frame clones and leaves out a portion. The sample has under 130,000 clones; about four fifths are singletons. Overall study results and limits: Three CMV-associated chains proved CMV antigen-specific in vitro. The study carried out a later analysis of TCR beta sequences. It associated roughly 17,000 of them with specific HLA alleles at a false discovery rate of 0.05. Reportedly, fewer N-insertions than the roughly 700-donor mean appeared in an Asian-associated ancestry cluster in a later analysis.

From germline, CDR1 is WSHSY and CDR2 SAAADI. The CDR3 consists of 15 residues. Trimming took 3 bases from V and 6 from J; bases not matched to a gene: 6. The sample consisted of PBMCs. This clonotype originated in a middle-aged man in good health and CMV-seronegative. The rearrangement links TRBV10-2 to TRBJ2-7; 12 bases agree with TRBD2. The CDR3 is CASSDSGLAGTEQYF. For the CDR3, the DNA is TGCGCCAGCAGTGATTCCGGACTAGCGGGAACCGAGCAGTACTTC.